This T cell receptor beta chain was retrieved from a study of OX40 agonist ivuxolimab in advanced cancers. Study at large: Patients in the trial were receiving intravenous ivuxolimab every 2 weeks, at doses of 0.01 to 10 mg/kg.

Sequencing used immunoSEQ multiplex PCR; TCRdb keeps in-frame clones, though not all of them. The data show 65,000 to 90,000 clones, with about 90% seen just once and more than 7% held by the top ten. The CDR3 spans 14 residues. The V end was cut by 2 bases, the J end by 3 bases, with 10 bases between. The germline CDR1 and CDR2 sequences are SGDLS and YYNGEE. The gene calls are TRBV9 and TRBJ2-3, with TRBD2 as a possible D gene (6 bases). The sequence came from an adult with an advanced solid tumor such as melanoma, head and neck, liver or kidney cancer. The sample consisted of CD4+ or CD8+ T cells sorted from blood, taken in a trial of the OX40 agonist ivuxolimab. The CDR3 spells CASSVGSGTDTQYF. DNA for the CDR3: TGTGCCAGCAGCGTGGGAAGCGGGACAGATACGCAGTATTTT. The full variable domain, with the rest looked up from reference TRBV9 and TRBJ2-3, is DSGVTQTPKHLITATGQRVTLRCSPRSGDLSVYWYQQSLDQGLQFLIQYYNGEERAKGNILERFSAQQFPDLHSELNLSSLELGDSALYFCASSVGSGTDTQYFGPGTRLTVL.